This TCR beta chain was profiled in a study of blood T cells in healthy people across ages. Regarding the study as a whole: Estimated diversity, derived from one million T cells, was regarded as an underestimate.

Samples each yielded at least 5.5 micrograms of total RNA. Primed by a sample-barcoded 5' primer and a J-beta primer mix, a second PCR proceeded for about 7 to 11 cycles. TCRdb redid the calling of the 5' RACE reads with MiXCR, one entry per CDR3 protein. The repertoire has some 1,500,000 distinct CDR3 sequences, less than 45% of them found once; the top ten carry 4%. Germline CDR1 and CDR2: MNHEY and SVGEGT. Trimming pared 3 bases from V and 5 bases from J, leaving 7 bases between. This CDR3 has 12 residues. In regard to this clonotype: Its cognate antigen is unknown.

The chain couples TRBV6-2 or TRBV6-3 to TRBJ1-1; D gene unclear. Sequences were obtained from blood. This TCR derives from a woman aged 18 to 35 in good health. The CDR3 DNA follows: TGTGCCAGCAGTTATATAAGGACTGAAGCTTTCTTT. Encoded protein: CASSYIRTEAFF.